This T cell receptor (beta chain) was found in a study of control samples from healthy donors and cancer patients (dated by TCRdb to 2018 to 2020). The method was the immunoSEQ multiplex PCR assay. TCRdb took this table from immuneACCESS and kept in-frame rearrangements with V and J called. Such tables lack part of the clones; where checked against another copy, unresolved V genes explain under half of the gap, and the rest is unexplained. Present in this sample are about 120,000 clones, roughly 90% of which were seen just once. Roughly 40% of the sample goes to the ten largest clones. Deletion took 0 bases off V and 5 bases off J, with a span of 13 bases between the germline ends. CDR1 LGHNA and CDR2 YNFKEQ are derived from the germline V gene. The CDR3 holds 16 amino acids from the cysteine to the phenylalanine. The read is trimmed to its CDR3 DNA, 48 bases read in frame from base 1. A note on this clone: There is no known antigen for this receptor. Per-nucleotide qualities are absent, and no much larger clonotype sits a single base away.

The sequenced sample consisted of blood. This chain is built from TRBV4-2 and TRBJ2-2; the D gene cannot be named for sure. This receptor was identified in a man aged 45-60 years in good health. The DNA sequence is TGTGCCAGCAGCCAAGAACCGGAGACACGGACCGGGGAGCTGTTTTTT. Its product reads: CASSQEPETRTGELFF.